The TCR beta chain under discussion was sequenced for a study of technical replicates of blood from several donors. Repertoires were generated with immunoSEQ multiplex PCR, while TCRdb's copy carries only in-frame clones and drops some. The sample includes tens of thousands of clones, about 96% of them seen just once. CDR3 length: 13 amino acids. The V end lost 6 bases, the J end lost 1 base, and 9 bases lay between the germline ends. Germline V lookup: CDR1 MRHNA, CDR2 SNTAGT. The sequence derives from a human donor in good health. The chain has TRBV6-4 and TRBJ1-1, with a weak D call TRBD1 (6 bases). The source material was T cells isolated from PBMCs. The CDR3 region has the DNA TGTGCCAGCAGACCGACAGGGAACACTGAAGCTTTCTTT. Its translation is CASRPTGNTEAFF.